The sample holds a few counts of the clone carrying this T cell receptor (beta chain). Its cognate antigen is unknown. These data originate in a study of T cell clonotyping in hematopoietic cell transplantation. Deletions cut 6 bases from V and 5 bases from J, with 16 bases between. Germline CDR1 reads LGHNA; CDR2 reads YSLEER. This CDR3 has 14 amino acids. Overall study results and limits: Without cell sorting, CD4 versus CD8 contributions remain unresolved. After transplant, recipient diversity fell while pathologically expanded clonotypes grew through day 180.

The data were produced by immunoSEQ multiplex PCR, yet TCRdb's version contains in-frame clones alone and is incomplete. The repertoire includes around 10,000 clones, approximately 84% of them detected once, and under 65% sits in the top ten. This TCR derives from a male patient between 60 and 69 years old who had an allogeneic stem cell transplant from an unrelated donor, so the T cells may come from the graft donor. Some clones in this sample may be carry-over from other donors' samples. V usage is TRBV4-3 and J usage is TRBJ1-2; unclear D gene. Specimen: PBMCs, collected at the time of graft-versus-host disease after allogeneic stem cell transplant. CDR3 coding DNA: TGCGCCAGCAGAAGAGGGCGGTTGAGGTATGGCTACACCTTC. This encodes CASRRGRLRYGYTF.